This T cell receptor (beta chain) was retrieved from a study of T-cell memory formation after mild COVID-19. Whole-study findings and limits: The study detected some responding clones in pre-infection memory, suggesting cross-reactive memory joined. Clones contracting across day 15 to 85 had a balanced CD4/CD8 profile; later expanding clones leaned CD4+.

5'RACE primed at constant segments yielded TCR alpha and TCR beta cDNA libraries bearing sample barcodes and UMIs. Using its own MiXCR run on the 5' RACE reads, TCRdb lists one record per CDR3 protein. The sample records fewer than 400,000 distinct CDR3 sequences, about 15% being singletons. Comments on this clonotype: Antigen unknown.

The CDR3 has 16 residues. Looked up from germline, CDR1 is LGHNA and CDR2 is YSLEER. V was clipped by 3 bases and J by 5 bases; unmatched bases: 7. This TCR was sampled from a man younger than 35 who had mild COVID-19 (a few samples of this study predate the infection). Cell type and time point are not known. Material: PBMCs or a T cell subset sorted from them (not recorded which). The chain is built from TRBV4-3 and TRBJ2-2, with 9 bases lining up with TRBD1. In nucleotides, the CDR3 is TGCGCCAGCAGCCACATGGGACAGGGCTATACCGGGGAGCTGTTTTTT. Its protein is CASSHMGQGYTGELFF.